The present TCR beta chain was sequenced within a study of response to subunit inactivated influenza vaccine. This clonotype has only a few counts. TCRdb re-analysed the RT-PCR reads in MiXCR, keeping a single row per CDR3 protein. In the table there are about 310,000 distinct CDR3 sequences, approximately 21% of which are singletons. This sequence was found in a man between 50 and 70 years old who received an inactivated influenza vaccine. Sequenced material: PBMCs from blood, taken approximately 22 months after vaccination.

This CDR3 reads CASSLAGVDGYTF. DNA of the CDR3: TGCGCCAGCAGCTTGGCCGGGGTTGATGGCTACACCTTC. V is TRBV5-1 and J is TRBJ1-2, with D hard to call. This CDR3 comprises 13 residues. From germline, CDR1 is SGHRS and CDR2 YFSETQ. V lost 0 bases to trimming and J lost 6 bases, with 9 bases between them.